The 6 T cell receptor beta chains below all came from one sample that was sequenced in a study of OX40 agonist ivuxolimab in advanced cancers. Sequencing used immunoSEQ multiplex PCR; TCRdb keeps in-frame clones, though not all of them. The sample lists about 50,000 clones; nearly 80% were seen once. This specimen was CD4+ or CD8+ T cells sorted from blood, taken in a trial of the OX40 agonist ivuxolimab. Source of these receptors: an adult with an advanced solid tumor such as melanoma, head and neck, liver or kidney cancer.

The chain links TRBV27 to TRBJ1-4; 8 bases are a match to TRBD1. Germline CDR1 reads MNHEY; CDR2 reads SMNVEV (reference sequence). CDR3 size: 16 residues. V gave up 5 bases and J gave up 4 bases; unmatched junction bases: 9. CDR3 in amino acids: CASSPPWTGINEKLFF. In DNA, the CDR3 is TGTGCCAGCAGTCCCCCCTGGACAGGGATTAATGAAAAACTGTTTTTT.

The chain employs TRBV28 and TRBJ1-1; D gene ambiguous. Germline V CDR1 and CDR2: MDHEN, SYDVKM. The V and J ends lost 6 bases and 0 bases respectively, with 5 bases between them. This CDR3 region has 12 residues. CDR3 DNA: TGTGCCAGCAGATACATGAACACTGAAGCTTTCTTT. This sequence encodes CASRYMNTEAFF.

This clone has a single count. This sequence joins TRBV6-6 and TRBJ2-7; 8 nucleotides match TRBD1. Germline V gene sequence: CDR1 MNHNY, CDR2 SVGAGI (reference sequence). The CDR3 consists of 13 residues. The trim removed 4 bases at V and 6 bases at J, leaving 5 bases unmatched. The CDR3 region is CASSSGQGGEQYF. As DNA, the CDR3 is TGTGCCAGCAGTTCCGGACAGGGCGGCGAGCAGTACTTC.

The chain is built from TRBV9 and TRBJ2-4; D is unresolved. The CDR3 covers 14 residues. Per the germline V gene, CDR1 is SGDLS and CDR2 is YYNGEE. The V gene lost 3 bases and the J gene lost 3 bases, with 10 bases spanning the gap. The CDR3: CASSADGVKNIQYF. The CDR3 bases are TGTGCCAGCAGCGCCGACGGTGTCAAAAACATTCAGTACTTC.

This clone showed up just a few times. The rearrangement joins TRBV7-2 to TRBJ2-7; the match to TRBD2 covers 7 bases. V shed 5 bases, J shed 7 bases, and the junction held 14 bases outside the gene matches. CDR1 is SGHTA, CDR2 FQGNSA, per germline. The CDR3 loop spans 15 amino acids. Written as DNA, the CDR3 is TGTGCCAGCAGCCCCCGAGGAGCGGGGTCCTTGGAGCAGTACTTC. This translates into CASSPRGAGSLEQYF.

This CDR3 is CASGRGNTEAFF. The CDR3 DNA reads TGTGCCAGTGGACGGGGAAACACTGAAGCTTTCTTT. The gene calls are TRBV2 and TRBJ1-1; the D is unclear. V lost 9 bases and J 2 bases, leaving 10 bases between the germline ends. Germline loops: CDR1 SNHLY, CDR2 FYNNEI. The CDR3 spans 12 residues.